This T cell receptor beta chain was identified in a study of T cell responses to AZD1222 COVID-19 vaccine. Germline lookup yields CDR1 MNHNS and CDR2 SASEGT. Trimming removed 3 bases from V and 0 bases from J, with 12 bases in between. This CDR3 region has 16 residues. Sequencing used immunoSEQ multiplex PCR; TCRdb keeps in-frame clones, though not all of them. Among approximately 160,000 clones, 93% were seen once, and the ten largest hold 0.7% to 0.9%. The V call is TRBV6-1, the J call TRBJ1-5; possibly TRBD1 for D (6 bases). This specimen consisted of peripheral blood, obtained on day 0 of AZD1222 vaccination. The clonotype originates from an adult in good health. CDR3 nucleotide sequence: TGTGCCAGCAGTGAGGCCCAGGGGAATAGCAATCAGCCCCAGCATTTT. It codes for CASSEAQGNSNQPQHF.